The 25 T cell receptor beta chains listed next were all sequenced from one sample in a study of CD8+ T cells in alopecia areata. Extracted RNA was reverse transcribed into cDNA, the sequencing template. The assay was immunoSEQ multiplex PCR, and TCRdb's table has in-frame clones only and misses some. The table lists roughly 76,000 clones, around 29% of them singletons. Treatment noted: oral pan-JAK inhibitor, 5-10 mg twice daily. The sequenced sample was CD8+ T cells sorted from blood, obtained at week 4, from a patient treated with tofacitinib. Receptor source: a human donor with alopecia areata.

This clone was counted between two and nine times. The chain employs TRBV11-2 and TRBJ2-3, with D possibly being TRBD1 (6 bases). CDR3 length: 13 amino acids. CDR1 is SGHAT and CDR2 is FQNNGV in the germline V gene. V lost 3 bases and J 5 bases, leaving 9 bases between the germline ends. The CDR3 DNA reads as TGTGCCAGCAGCTTGGGGGCCCAAGATACGCAGTATTTT. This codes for CASSLGAQDTQYF. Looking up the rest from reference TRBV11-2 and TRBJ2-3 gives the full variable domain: EAGVAQSPRYKIIEKRQSVAFWCNPISGHATLYWYQQILGQGPKLLIQFQNNGVVDDSQLPKDRFSAERLKGVDSTLKIQPAKLEDSAVYLCASSLGAQDTQYFGPGTRLTVL.

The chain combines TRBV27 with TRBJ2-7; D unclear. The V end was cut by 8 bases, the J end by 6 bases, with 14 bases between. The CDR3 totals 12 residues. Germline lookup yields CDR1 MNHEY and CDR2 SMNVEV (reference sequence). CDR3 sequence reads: CASGWGAPEQYF. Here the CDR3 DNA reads TGTGCCAGCGGATGGGGTGCGCCCGAGCAGTACTTC.

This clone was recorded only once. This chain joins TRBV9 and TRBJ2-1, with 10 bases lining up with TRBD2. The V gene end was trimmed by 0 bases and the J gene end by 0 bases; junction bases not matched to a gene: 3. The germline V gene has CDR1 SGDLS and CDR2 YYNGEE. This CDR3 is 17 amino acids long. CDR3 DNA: TGTGCCAGCAGCGTAGGGTTAGCGGGAGGCTCCTACAATGAGCAGTTCTTC. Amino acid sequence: CASSVGLAGGSYNEQFF.

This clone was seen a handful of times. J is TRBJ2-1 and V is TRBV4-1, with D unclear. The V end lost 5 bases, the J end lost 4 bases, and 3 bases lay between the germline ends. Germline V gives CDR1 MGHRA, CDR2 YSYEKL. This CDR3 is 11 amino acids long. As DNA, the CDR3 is TGCGCCAGCAGCAAATACAATGAGCAGTTCTTC. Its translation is CASSKYNEQFF.

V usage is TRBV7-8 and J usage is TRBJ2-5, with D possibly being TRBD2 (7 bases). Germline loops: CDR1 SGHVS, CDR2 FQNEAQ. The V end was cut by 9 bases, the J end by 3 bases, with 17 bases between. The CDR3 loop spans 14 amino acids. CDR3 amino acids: CASELQGGKETQYF. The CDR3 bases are TGTGCCAGTGAACTACAGGGAGGGAAAGAGACCCAGTACTTC.

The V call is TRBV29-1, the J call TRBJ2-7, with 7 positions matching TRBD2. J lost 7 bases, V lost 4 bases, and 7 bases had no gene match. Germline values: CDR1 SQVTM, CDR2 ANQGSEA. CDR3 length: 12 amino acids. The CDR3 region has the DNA TGCAGCGTTGCGGCTAGCGGAGGGGAGCAGTACTTC. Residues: CSVAASGGEQYF.

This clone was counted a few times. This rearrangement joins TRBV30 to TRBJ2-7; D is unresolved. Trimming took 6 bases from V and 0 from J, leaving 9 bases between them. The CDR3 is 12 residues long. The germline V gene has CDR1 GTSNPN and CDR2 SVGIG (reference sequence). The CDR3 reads CACADNSYEQYF. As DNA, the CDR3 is TGTGCCTGTGCAGACAACTCCTACGAGCAGTACTTC. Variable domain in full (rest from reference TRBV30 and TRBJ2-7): SQTIHQWPATLVQPVGSPLSLECTVEGTSNPNLYWYRQAAGRGLQLLFYSVGIGQISSEVPQNLSASRPQDRQFILSSKKLLLSDSGFYLCACADNSYEQYFGPGTRLTVT.

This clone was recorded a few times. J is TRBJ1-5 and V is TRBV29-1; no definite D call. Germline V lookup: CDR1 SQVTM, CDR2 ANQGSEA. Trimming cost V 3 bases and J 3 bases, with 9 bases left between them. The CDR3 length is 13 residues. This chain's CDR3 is CSVDQGNNQPQHF. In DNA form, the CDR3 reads TGCAGCGTTGACCAAGGGAACAATCAGCCCCAGCATTTT.

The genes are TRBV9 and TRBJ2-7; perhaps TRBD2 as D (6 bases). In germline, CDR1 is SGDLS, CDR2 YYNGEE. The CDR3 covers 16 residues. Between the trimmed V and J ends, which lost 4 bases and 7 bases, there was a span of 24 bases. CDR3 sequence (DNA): TGTGCCAGCAGCCGTAGGCGGGAATCGCGGTTCGGGGAGCAGTACTTC. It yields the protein CASSRRRESRFGEQYF.

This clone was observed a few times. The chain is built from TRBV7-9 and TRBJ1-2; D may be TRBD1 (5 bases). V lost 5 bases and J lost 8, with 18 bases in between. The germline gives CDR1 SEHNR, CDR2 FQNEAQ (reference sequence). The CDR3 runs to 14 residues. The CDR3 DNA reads TGTGCCAGCAGCGCCCAGGTGGGACGAGAGGGCTACACCTTC. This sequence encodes CASSAQVGREGYTF.

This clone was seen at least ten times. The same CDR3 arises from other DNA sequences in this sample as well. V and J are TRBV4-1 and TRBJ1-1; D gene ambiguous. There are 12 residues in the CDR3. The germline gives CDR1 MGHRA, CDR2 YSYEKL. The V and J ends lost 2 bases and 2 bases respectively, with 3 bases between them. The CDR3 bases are TGCGCCAGCAGCCAAACTAACACTGAAGCTTTCTTT. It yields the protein CASSQTNTEAFF.

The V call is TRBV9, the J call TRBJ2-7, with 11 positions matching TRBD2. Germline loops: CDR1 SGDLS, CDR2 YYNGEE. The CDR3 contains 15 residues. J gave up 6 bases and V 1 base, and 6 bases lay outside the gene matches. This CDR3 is CASSVSLAGASEQYF. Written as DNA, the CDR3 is TGTGCCAGCAGCGTATCACTAGCGGGAGCGAGCGAGCAGTACTTC.

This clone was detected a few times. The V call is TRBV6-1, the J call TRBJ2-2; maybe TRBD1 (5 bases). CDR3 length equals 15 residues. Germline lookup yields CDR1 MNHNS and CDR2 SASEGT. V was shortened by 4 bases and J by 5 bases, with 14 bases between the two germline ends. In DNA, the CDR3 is TGTGCCAGCAGTGGACACAGGTCTCTAACCGGGGAGCTGTTTTTT. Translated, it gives CASSGHRSLTGELFF.

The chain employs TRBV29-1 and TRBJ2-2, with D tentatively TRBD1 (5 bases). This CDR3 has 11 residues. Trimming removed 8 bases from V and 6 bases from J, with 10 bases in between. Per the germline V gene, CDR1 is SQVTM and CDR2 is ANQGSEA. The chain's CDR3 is CSISTAGELFF. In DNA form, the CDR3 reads TGCAGCATTTCGACAGCCGGGGAGCTGTTTTTT.

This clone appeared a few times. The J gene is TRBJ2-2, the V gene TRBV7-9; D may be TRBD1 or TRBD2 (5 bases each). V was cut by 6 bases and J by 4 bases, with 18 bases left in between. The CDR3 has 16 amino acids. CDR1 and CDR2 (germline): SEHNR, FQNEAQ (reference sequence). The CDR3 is CASSAQGTARTGELFF. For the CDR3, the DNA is TGTGCCAGCAGTGCCCAAGGGACCGCGCGCACCGGGGAGCTGTTTTTT.

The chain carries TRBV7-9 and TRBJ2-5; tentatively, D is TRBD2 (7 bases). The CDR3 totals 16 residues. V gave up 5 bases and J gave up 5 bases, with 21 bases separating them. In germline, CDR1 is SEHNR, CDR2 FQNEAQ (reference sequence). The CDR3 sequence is CASSRAEGGRQETQYF. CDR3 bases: TGTGCCAGCAGCCGAGCGGAGGGGGGGCGCCAGGAGACCCAGTACTTC.

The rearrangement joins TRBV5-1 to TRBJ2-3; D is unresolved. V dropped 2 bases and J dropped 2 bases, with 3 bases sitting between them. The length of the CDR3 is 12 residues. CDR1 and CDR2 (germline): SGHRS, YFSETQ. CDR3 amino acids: CASSFDTDTQYF. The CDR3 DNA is TGCGCCAGCAGCTTTGACACAGATACGCAGTATTTT.

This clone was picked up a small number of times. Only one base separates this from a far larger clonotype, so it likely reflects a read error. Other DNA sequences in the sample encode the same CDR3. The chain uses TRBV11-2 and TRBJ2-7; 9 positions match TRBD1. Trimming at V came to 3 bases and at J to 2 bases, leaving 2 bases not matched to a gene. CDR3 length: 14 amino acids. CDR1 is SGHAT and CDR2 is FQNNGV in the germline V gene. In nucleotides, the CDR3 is TGTGCCAGCAGCTTCGGGACAGGGACCTACGAGCAGTACTTC. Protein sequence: CASSFGTGTYEQYF. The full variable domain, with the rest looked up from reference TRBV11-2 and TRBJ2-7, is EAGVAQSPRYKIIEKRQSVAFWCNPISGHATLYWYQQILGQGPKLLIQFQNNGVVDDSQLPKDRFSAERLKGVDSTLKIQPAKLEDSAVYLCASSFGTGTYEQYFGPGTRLTVT.

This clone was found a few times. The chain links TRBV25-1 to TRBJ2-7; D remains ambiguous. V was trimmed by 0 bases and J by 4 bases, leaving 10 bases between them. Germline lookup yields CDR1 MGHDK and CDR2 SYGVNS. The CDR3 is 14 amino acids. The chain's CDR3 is CASSEYTEGYEQYF. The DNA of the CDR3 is TGTGCCAGCAGTGAATATACGGAAGGGTACGAGCAGTACTTC.

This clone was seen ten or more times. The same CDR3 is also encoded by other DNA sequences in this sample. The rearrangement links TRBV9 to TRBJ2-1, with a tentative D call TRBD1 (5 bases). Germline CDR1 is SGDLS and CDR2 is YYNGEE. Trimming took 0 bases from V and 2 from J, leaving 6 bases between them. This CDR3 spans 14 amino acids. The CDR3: CASSVAGPYNEQFF. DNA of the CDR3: TGTGCCAGCAGCGTAGCAGGGCCCTACAATGAGCAGTTCTTC.

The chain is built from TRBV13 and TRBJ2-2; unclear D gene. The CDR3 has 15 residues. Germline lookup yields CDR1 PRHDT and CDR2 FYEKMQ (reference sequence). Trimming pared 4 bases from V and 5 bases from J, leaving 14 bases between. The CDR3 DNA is TGTGCCAGCAGCTCGGACCCCTCCGGGACCGGGGAGCTGTTTTTT. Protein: CASSSDPSGTGELFF.

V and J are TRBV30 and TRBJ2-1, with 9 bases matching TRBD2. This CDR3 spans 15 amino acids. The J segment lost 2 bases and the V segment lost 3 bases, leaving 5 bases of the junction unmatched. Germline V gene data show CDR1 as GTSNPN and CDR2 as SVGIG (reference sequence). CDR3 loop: CAWRETSGAYNEQFF. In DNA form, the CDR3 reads TGTGCCTGGAGGGAGACTAGCGGAGCCTACAATGAGCAGTTCTTC.

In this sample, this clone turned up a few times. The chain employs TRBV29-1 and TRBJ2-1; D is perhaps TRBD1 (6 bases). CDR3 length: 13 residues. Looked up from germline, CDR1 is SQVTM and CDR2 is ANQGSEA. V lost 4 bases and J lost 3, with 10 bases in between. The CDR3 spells CSVVEDSYNEQFF. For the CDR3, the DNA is TGCAGCGTTGTGGAGGACAGCTACAATGAGCAGTTCTTC.

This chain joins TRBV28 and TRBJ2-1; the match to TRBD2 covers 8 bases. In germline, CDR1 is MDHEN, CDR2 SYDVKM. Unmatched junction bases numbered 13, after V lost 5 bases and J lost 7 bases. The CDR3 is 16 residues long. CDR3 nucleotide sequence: TGTGCCAGCAGTCCCCACCATAGCGGGGCCCCTAATGAGCAGTTCTTC. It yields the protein CASSPHHSGAPNEQFF.

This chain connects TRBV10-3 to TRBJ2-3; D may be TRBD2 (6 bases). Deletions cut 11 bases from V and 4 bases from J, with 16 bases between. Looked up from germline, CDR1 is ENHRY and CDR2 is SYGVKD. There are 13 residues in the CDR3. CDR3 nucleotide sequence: TGTGCCGCCCACCGGGACTTCGCAGATACGCAGTATTTT. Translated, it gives CAAHRDFADTQYF.